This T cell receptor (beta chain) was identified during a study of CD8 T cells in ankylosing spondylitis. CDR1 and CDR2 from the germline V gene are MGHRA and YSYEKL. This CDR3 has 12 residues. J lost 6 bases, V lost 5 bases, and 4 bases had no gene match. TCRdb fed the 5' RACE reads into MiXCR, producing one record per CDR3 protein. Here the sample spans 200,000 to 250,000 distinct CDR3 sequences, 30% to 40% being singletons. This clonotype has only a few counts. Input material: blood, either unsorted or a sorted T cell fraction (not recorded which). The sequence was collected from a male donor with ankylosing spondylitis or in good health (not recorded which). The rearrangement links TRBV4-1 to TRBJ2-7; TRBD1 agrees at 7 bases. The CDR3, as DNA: TGCGCCAGCAGCTCGACAGGGTCCGAGCAGTACTTC. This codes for CASSSTGSEQYF.